The 8 T cell receptor beta chains below were found in one sample sequenced in a study of T cell responses to AZD1222 COVID-19 vaccine. TCRdb keeps only in-frame clones here, not all; method: immunoSEQ multiplex PCR. This table has about 83,000 clones, about 84% appearing once. The sequenced sample was peripheral blood, obtained on day 0 of AZD1222 vaccination. The receptors originated from an adult in good health.

A single count supports this clone. The chain combines TRBV27 with TRBJ2-3; D possibly corresponds to TRBD2 (5 bases). This CDR3 contains 17 residues. Germline CDR1 and CDR2: MNHEY and SMNVEV (reference sequence). Trimming removed 0 bases from V and 7 bases from J, with 20 bases in between. The CDR3 region has the DNA TGTGCCAGCAGTTTATCGAGCGGTAGCGCCCAAGGTTATACGCAGTATTTT. Translation gives CASSLSSGSAQGYTQYF.

The chain links TRBV30 to TRBJ1-1, with TRBD1 identical over 7 bases. This CDR3 has 13 residues. Germline lookup yields CDR1 GTSNPN and CDR2 SVGIG (reference sequence). Trimming cost V 5 bases and J 0 bases; bases outside gene matches: 3. In DNA, the CDR3 is TGTGCCTGGCAACAGGGGCTGAACACTGAAGCTTTCTTT. This translates into CAWQQGLNTEAFF.

The chain has TRBV9 and TRBJ2-1; TRBD1 matches 9 bases. Looked up from germline, CDR1 is SGDLS and CDR2 is YYNGEE. CDR3 length: 15 amino acids. The trim removed 2 bases at V and 10 bases at J, leaving 10 bases unmatched. As DNA, the CDR3 is TGTGCCAGCAGCGTCACAGGGGGCGCAGTCGGCGAGCAGTTCTTC. Its protein is CASSVTGGAVGEQFF.

V and J are TRBV13 and TRBJ1-1, with D maybe TRBD1 (6 bases). The length of the CDR3 is 14 residues. Between the trimmed V and J ends, which lost 9 bases and 2 bases, there was a span of 16 bases. Per the germline V gene, CDR1 is PRHDT and CDR2 is FYEKMQ (reference sequence). CDR3 DNA: TGTGCCAGTAGGTCTCCGGGACAAAACACTGAAGCTTTCTTT. It translates to CASRSPGQNTEAFF.

J is TRBJ2-7 and V is TRBV10-1; tentative D call: TRBD1 (6 bases). From germline, CDR1 is WNHNN and CDR2 SYGVQD (reference sequence). The CDR3 extends over 13 amino acids. Trimming removed 4 bases from V and 5 bases from J, with 12 bases in between. The CDR3, as DNA: TGCGCCAGCAGTGCAGGGGACGCCAACGAGCAGTACTTC. Translation: CASSAGDANEQYF.

The chain combines TRBV7-2 with TRBJ2-7; D unresolved. This CDR3 comprises 11 residues. From germline, CDR1 is SGHTA and CDR2 FQGNSA. V lost 1 base and J 4 bases, leaving 2 bases between the germline ends. The CDR3 sequence is CASSLDYEQYF. CDR3 sequence (DNA): TGTGCCAGCAGCTTAGATTACGAGCAGTACTTC.

V usage is TRBV6-6 and J usage is TRBJ1-5, with TRBD1 as a possible D gene (5 bases). This CDR3 spans 17 amino acids. Germline V CDR1 and CDR2: MNHNY, SVGAGI (reference sequence). V lost 6 bases, J lost 3 bases, and 21 bases lay in between. The DNA for the CDR3 is TGTGCCAGCAGCCGATACCGACAGTGGCCCTTCAATCAGCCCCAGCATTTT. Translated, it gives CASSRYRQWPFNQPQHF.

The V call is TRBV6-6, the J call TRBJ2-7, with 8 bases matching TRBD1. The CDR3 consists of 15 residues. Germline V gives CDR1 MNHNY, CDR2 SVGAGI (reference sequence). With V trimmed by 3 bases and J by 3 bases, 7 bases remained unmatched. The CDR3 spells CASSYSGTGDYEQYF. The CDR3 DNA sequence: TGTGCCAGCAGTTATTCAGGGACAGGAGACTACGAGCAGTACTTC.